This T cell receptor (beta chain) was documented in a study of persistence of HIV-infected CD4 T cells (TCRdb year 2020). Study-level background: The median time the participants had spent on suppressive ART was approximately eight years. Peripheral blood samples of up to about 180 mL were collected at multiple time points, except for a couple of participants, who underwent leukapheresis at a single time point. Anti-CD3/anti-CD28 stimulation activated a higher proportion of cells, with a lower memory fraction, than antigen stimulation. CMV- and HIV-1 Gag-responding CD4+ T cells were isolated from ART-treated individuals so that antigen-driven clonal expansion of HIV-1-infected cells could be examined. The clonality of all cells in each sorted population was measured by TCRbeta sequencing, and the clonality of infected cells was measured by proviral sequencing. Cross-participant TCR cluster analysis included about 8 participants for CMV and roughly 7 participants for Gag. Broader findings and caveats from the paper: Significantly lower TCRbeta richness was observed in CMV- and Gag-responding cells than in anti-CD3/anti-CD28-responding cells, and higher oligoclonality was observed in CMV-responding cells than in CD3/CD28-stimulated and Gag-responding cells. Because the TCR analyses were done in bulk, restricting them to just the rare CMV-responding cells that actually carried HIV-1 proviruses was not possible. A correlation was observed between TCR oligoclonality and proviral oligoclonality within the same sorted populations. Antigen-responding cells were enriched for expanded CDR3beta sequences that were degenerate, which suggests that CD4+ responses to CMV and Gag underwent convergent selection. Only a small number of individuals took part in the study, and the range of antigens tested was limited.

The sample's treatment or condition label, decoded: suppressive antiretroviral therapy. As a nonspecific positive control representing the CD4+ T cell repertoire, cells were stimulated with anti-CD3/anti-CD28 magnetic beads. Responding CD4+ T cells were sorted by upregulation of both CD40 ligand and CD69. HIV-1-infected adults in whom suppressive ART had been started during chronic infection were enrolled as participants. For at least 4 years, the participants' plasma HIV-1 RNA had been undetectable, below 50 copies/mL. To be included, a participant needed positive CMV serology and a CD4+ T cell count above 400 cells/uL. Before stimulation, PBMCs were isolated using density centrifugation and depleted of CD8+ T cells. CD8-depleted PBMCs were stimulated for 15 to 20 hours with anti-CD28/CD49d costimulation, CD40-blocking antibody and enfuvirtide to prevent new infections. Cell sorting was done on a Beckman Coulter MoFlo Legacy or XDP sorter, and dead cells were excluded with propidium iodide. Genomic DNA was extracted using the QIAamp DNA Mini Kit for samples with more than one million cells and using the Quick-DNA Microprep Kit for all other samples.

From V the trimming removes 5 bases and from J it removes 8 bases, while the gene matches leave 10 bases of the junction unaccounted for. Taken from cysteine to phenylalanine, the CDR3 has 14 residues. Here the CDR3 DNA is all that survives: 42 bases in frame from base 1. The germline V gene encodes CDR1 MRHNA and CDR2 SNTAGT. The immunoSEQ hsTCRB assay version 4, run in survey mode, was used to sequence TCRbeta repertoires from genomic DNA. For TCRbeta sequencing, genomic DNA was diluted to roughly 9.2 ng/uL, with up to about 1 ug used per sample. The original methods were these. Analysis of the TCRbeta data was done in ImmunoSeq Analyzer 3.0, and diversity was computed on productive nucleotide rearrangements. The improved Chao index was used to estimate lower-bound TCR diversity, and the Gini coefficient was used to estimate clonality using the Immunarch R package. Different nucleotide rearrangements encoding the same CDR3beta amino acid sequence were counted as distinct clonotypes. TCRbeta sequences significantly enriched in antigen-responding cells relative to anti-CD3/anti-CD28-activated cells were identified by differential abundance analysis. TCRs were clustered by predicted peptide-MHC specificity with GLIPH2, both within individual participants and across merged participant data sets. TCRdb limited this immuneACCESS table to in-frame rearrangements with V and J called. A share of clones is missing; checked studies link under half to unresolved V genes, and the rest is unexplained. V and J calls and clone size are those listed in that table; D and trimming were worked out from the DNA. For this sample the table gives roughly 45,000 clones, of which about 89% were detected only once. The ten largest clones represent around 0.92% of the sample.

Remarks on this clone: Its cognate antigen has yet to be identified. Base qualities are not at hand, and no much larger clone is one base apart.

The sequences come from CD4+ T cells sorted from PBMCs after roughly 20-hour stimulation, collected from a patient who received antiretroviral therapy. Read against the paper, the sample's cell subset or site label means: CD40L+CD69+ CD4 T cells responding to anti-CD3/anti-CD28 beads, representing the overall repertoire. The TCR comes from an adult man with HIV who was CMV-seropositive. The sequence is built from TRBV6-4 and TRBJ1-2, and 8 junctional nucleotides match TRBD1. The base sequence is TGTGCCAGCAGTCCCGACAGGGGCTCCGGGGGCTACACCTTC. It specifies CASSPDRGSGGYTF.